This TCR beta chain was recovered during a study of CD8 T cells in ankylosing spondylitis (dated by TCRdb to 2016 to 2017). Study-level background: To find TCR variants linked to disease, the study profiled T cell receptor beta repertoires in ankylosing spondylitis patients and healthy donors. Peripheral blood was sampled, and synovial fluid was additionally collected from ankylosing spondylitis patients. In total, the full study cohort was made up of some 110 healthy donors and some 26 ankylosing spondylitis patients.

The CDR3 sequence holds 14 residues, the cysteine and phenylalanine included. The read is trimmed to its CDR3 DNA, 42 bases read in frame from base 1. The germline V gene gives CDR1 as SGDLS and CDR2 as YYNGEE. V loses 0 bases, J loses 6 bases, and the germline ends lie 9 bases apart. This clonotype occurred many times. No antigen is known for it. Base qualities are not at hand, and no much larger clone is one base apart. The sequencer was an Illumina HiSeq 2500. TCR beta libraries were prepared by quantitative 5'-RACE with molecular barcodes. Per the authors' processing: A new computational method based on a probabilistic model of VDJ rearrangement was used to identify disease-linked TCR variants. TCRdb passed the public sequencing reads through fastp at Q25 and MiXCR, retaining productive beta sequences. Duplicate CDR3 protein sequences are folded into a single record with the most common DNA and genes. The V and J calls shown here were made by TCRdb, not taken from the authors' results. In this sample the table shows tens of thousands of distinct CDR3 sequences, over 2.5% of which occur a single time. The biggest ten clones account for 2.8% of the sample.

Overall results and qualifications from the work: The disease-linked clones were reported as significantly enriched in matched synovial fluid samples from ankylosing spondylitis patients. Some TCR beta motif variants had previously been reported in synovial fluid and blood of reactive arthritis patients, which suggested common disease-initiation mechanisms. A CD8+ phenotype was shown by the disease-linked clones, which were found at relatively low frequencies in peripheral blood. Blood from ankylosing spondylitis patients appeared to be characterized by a TCR beta motif composed of eight highly homologous amino acid variants.

The TCR was taken from a male donor with ankylosing spondylitis or in good health (not recorded which). Sequencing input: blood, either unsorted or a sorted T cell fraction (not recorded which). The chain links TRBV9 with TRBJ2-2; TRBD1 could be the D gene, as 5 bases match. Here is the DNA: TGTGCCAGCAGCGTAGTTCAGGGCCCCGGGGAGCTGTTTTTT. It translates as CASSVVQGPGELFF.